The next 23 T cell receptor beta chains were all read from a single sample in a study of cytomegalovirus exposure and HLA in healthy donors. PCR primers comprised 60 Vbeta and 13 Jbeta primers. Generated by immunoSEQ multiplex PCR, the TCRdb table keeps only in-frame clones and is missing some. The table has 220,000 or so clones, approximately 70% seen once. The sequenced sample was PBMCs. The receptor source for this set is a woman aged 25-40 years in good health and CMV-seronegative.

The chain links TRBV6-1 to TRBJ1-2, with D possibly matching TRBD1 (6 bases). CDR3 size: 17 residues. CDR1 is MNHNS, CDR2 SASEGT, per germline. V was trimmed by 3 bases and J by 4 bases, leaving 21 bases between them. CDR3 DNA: TGTGCCAGCAGTGAGGTAGTCAGGGGCCCCTATTCCTATGGCTACACCTTC. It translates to CASSEVVRGPYSYGYTF.

The CDR3 is CASSPQTDEQYF. The CDR3 DNA is TGTGCCAGCAGCCCTCAGACTGACGAGCAGTACTTC. The chain uses TRBV7-9 and TRBJ2-7; D call uncertain. Germline CDR1 SEHNR, CDR2 FQNEAQ (reference sequence). The CDR3 contains 12 residues. V dropped 5 bases and J dropped 5 bases, with 10 bases sitting between them. The entire variable domain, with the rest obtained from reference TRBV7-9 and TRBJ2-7, is as follows: DTGVSQNPRHKITKRGQNVTFRCDPISEHNRLYWYRQTLGQGPEFLTYFQNEAQLEKSRLLSDRFSAERPKGSFSTLEIQRTEQGDSAMYLCASSPQTDEQYFGPGTRLTVT.

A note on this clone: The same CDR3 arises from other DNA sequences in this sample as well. The CDR3 nucleotides are TGCGCCAGCAGCTTGGACGGGGCTAACTATGGCTACACCTTC. It codes for CASSLDGANYGYTF. The chain carries TRBV5-1 and TRBJ1-2; no definite D call. V was cut by 0 bases and J by 0 bases, with 6 bases left in between. Germline V gene sequence: CDR1 SGHRS, CDR2 YFSETQ. This CDR3 has 14 residues. Filled out from reference TRBV5-1 and TRBJ1-2, the complete variable domain reads KAGVTQTPRYLIKTRGQQVTLSCSPISGHRSVSWYQQTPGQGLQFLFEYFSETQRNKGNFPGRFSGRQFSNSRSEMNVSTLELGDSALYLCASSLDGANYGYTFGSGTRLTVV.

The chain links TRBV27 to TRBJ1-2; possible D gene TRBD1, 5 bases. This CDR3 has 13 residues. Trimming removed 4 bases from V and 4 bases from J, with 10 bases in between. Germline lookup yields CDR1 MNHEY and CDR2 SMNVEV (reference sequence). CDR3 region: CASSSDSSYGYTF. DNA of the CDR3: TGTGCCAGCAGTTCCGACAGCAGCTATGGCTACACCTTC.

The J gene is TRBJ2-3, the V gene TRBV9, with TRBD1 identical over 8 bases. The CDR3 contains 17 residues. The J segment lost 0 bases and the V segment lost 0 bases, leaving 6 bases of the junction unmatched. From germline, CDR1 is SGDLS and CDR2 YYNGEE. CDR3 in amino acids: CASSVEGTGASTDTQYF. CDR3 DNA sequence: TGTGCCAGCAGCGTAGAAGGGACAGGAGCTAGCACAGATACGCAGTATTTT.

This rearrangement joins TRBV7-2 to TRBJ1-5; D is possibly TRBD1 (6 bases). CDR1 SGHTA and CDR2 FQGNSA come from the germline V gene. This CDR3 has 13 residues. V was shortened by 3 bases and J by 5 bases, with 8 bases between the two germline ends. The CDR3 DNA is TGTGCCAGCAGCTTTTCAGGGGATCAGCCCCAGCATTTT. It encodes CASSFSGDQPQHF.

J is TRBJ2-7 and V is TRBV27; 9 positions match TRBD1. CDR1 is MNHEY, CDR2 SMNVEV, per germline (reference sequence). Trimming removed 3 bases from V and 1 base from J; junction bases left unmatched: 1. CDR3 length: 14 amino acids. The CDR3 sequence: CASSFGTGSYEQYF. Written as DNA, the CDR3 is TGTGCCAGCAGTTTTGGGACAGGGTCCTACGAGCAGTACTTC.

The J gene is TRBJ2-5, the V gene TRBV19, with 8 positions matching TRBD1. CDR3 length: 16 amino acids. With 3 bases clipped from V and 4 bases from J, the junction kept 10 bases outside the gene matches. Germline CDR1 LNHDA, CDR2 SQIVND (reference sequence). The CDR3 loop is CASSIGTGNDGETQYF. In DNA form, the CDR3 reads TGTGCCAGTAGTATCGGGACAGGCAACGACGGAGAGACCCAGTACTTC.

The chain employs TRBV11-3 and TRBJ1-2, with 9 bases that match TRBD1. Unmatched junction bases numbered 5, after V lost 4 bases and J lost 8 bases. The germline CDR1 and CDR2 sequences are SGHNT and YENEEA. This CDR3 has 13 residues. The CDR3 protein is CASSSGQGLGYTF. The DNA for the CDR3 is TGTGCCAGCAGCTCCGGACAGGGGCTAGGCTACACCTTC.

The CDR3 is CSVEALDRGYGYTF. The CDR3 region has the DNA TGCAGCGTTGAAGCTTTAGACAGGGGCTATGGCTACACCTTC. The V gene is TRBV29-1, the J gene TRBJ1-2; 8 bases map to TRBD1. The germline gives CDR1 SQVTM, CDR2 ANQGSEA. Losses at the gene ends were 1 base for V and 4 bases for J; bases not matched to a gene: 5. This CDR3 contains 14 residues.

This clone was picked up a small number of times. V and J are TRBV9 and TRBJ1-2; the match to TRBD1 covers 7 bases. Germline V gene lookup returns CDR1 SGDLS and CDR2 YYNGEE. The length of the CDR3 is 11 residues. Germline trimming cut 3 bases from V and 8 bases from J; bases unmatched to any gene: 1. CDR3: CASSAGGGYTF. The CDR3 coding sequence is TGTGCCAGCAGCGCAGGGGGGGGCTACACCTTC.

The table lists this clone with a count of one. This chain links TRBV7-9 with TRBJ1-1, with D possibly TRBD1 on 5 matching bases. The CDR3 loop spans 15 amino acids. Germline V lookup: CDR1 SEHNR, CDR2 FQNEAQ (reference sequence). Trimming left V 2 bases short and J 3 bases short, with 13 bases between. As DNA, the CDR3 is TGTGCCAGCAGCTTAATCAGGATAGGGGACACTGAAGCTTTCTTT. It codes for CASSLIRIGDTEAFF.

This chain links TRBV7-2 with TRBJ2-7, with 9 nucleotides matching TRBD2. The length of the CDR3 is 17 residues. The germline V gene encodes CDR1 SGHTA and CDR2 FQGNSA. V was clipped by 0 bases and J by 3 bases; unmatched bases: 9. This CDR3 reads CASSLAGLAGVFYEQYF. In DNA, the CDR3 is TGTGCCAGCAGCTTAGCGGGATTAGCGGGAGTGTTCTACGAGCAGTACTTC.

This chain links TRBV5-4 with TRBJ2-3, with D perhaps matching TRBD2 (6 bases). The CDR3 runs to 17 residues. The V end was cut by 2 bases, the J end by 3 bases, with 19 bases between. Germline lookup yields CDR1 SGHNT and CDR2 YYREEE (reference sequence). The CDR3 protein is CASSFPSPSGGTDTQYF. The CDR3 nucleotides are TGTGCCAGCAGCTTCCCGAGTCCGAGTGGGGGGACAGATACGCAGTATTTT.

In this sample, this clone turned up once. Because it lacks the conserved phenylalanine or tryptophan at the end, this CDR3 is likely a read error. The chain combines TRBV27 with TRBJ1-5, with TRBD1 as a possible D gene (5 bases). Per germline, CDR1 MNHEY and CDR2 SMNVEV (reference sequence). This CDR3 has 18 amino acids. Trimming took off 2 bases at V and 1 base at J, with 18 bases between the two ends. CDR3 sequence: CASSLGRGEGGSNQPQHS. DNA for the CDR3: TGTGCCAGCAGTTTAGGGAGGGGAGAGGGAGGCAGCAATCAGCCCCAGCATTCT.

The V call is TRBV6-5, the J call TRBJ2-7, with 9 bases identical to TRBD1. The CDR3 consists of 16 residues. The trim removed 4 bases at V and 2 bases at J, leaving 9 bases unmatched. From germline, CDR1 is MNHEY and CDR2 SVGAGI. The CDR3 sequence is CASSFSGTGIPYEQYF. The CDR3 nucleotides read TGTGCCAGCAGTTTCTCCGGGACAGGGATCCCCTACGAGCAGTACTTC.

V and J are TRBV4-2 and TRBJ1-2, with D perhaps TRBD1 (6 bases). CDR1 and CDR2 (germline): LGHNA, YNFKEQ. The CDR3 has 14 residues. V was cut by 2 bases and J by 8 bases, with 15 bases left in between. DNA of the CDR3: TGTGCCAGCAGCCAAAAACAGGGCTTCTGGGGCTACACCTTC. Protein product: CASSQKQGFWGYTF.

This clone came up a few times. CDR3 protein: CASSGTGRDTEAFF. The CDR3, as DNA: TGTGCCAGCAGCGGGACAGGGCGTGACACTGAAGCTTTCTTT. J is TRBJ1-1 and V is TRBV5-5, with 9 bases fitting TRBD1. This CDR3 region has 14 residues. V was clipped by 4 bases and J by 3 bases; unmatched bases: 4. The V gene's germline CDR1 is SGHKS and CDR2 YYEKEE (reference sequence).

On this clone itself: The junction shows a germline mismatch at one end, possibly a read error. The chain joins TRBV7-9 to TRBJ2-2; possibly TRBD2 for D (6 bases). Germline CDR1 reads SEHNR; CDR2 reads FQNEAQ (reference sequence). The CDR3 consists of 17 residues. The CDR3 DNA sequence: TGTGACAGCAGCTTAGCTTGGGGAGGAATCAACACCGGGGAGCTGTTTTTT. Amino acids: CDSSLAWGGINTGELFF.

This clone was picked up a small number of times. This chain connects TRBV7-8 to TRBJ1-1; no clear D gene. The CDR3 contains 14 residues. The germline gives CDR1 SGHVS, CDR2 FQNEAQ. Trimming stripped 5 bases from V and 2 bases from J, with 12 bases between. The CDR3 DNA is TGTGCCAGCAGCGTAAGAGGAGCTAACACTGAAGCTTTCTTT. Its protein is CASSVRGANTEAFF.

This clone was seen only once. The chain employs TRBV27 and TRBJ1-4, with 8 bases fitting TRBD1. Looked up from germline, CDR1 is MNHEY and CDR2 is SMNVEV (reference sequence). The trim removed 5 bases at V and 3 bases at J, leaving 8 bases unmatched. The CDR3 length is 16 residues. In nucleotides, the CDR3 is TGTGCCAGCAGTAGACAGGGGAGGGGAGCTAATGAAAAACTGTTTTTT. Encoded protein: CASSRQGRGANEKLFF.

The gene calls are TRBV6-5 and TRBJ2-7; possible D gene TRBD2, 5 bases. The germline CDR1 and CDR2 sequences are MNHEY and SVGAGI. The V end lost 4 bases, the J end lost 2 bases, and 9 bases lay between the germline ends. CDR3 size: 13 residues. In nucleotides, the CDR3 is TGTGCCAGCAGTTTCGGGCGGGCCTACGAGCAGTACTTC. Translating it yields CASSFGRAYEQYF.

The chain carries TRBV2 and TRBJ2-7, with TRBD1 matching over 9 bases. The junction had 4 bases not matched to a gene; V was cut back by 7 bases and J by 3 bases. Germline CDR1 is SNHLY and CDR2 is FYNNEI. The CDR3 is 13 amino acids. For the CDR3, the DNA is TGTGCCAGCAACGGACAGGGGAACTACGAGCAGTACTTC. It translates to CASNGQGNYEQYF. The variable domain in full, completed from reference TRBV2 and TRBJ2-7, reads EPEVTQTPSHQVTQMGQEVILRCVPISNHLYFYWYRQILGQKVEFLVSFYNNEISEKSEIFDDQFSVERPDGSNFTLKIRSTKLEDSAMYFCASNGQGNYEQYFGPGTRLTVT.